A selection of T cell receptor beta chains follows, all from one sample in a study of CD8 T cells in ankylosing spondylitis. Each CDR3 protein is one row after TCRdb ran MiXCR on the 5' RACE reads. Of roughly 250,000 distinct CDR3 sequences in the sample, over 9.5% were seen once. Sequenced sample: blood, either unsorted or a sorted T cell fraction (not recorded which). The source of these receptors is a male donor with ankylosing spondylitis or in good health (not recorded which). The CDR3 runs from the conserved cysteine through the conserved F or W. The D gene is left open where the match is weak. The size of a clone is reported for some rows only, either as once, few or many, or as a class for expanded clones.

TRBV7-9	15	few	TRBJ2-6	-	TGTGCCAGCACCTCAGGGGTCGCTGGGGCCAACGTCCTGACTTTC	CASTSGVAGANVLTF
TRBV7-9	15	few	TRBJ2-5	-	TGTGCCAGCAGCCCCTCCTCGACAGGTCGAGAGACCCAGTACTTC	CASSPSSTGRETQYF
TRBV20-1	15	many	TRBJ2-5	-	TGCAGTGCCTCGGGCTGGGTATCCCGAAAAGAGACCCAGTACTTC	CSASGWVSRKETQYF
TRBV12-3/TRBV12-4	16	few	TRBJ2-5	TRBD1	TGTGCCAGCAGTCCAATTGCGTCGGGACAGCAAGAGACCCAGTACTTC	CASSPIASGQQETQYF
TRBV5-1	15	many	TRBJ2-7	TRBD1	TGCGCCAGCCAAGCCACCGGGACAGGGTTCTACGAGCAGTACTTC	CASQATGTGFYEQYF
TRBV10-3	14	many	TRBJ2-3	-	TGTGCCATCAGTGAGTCGGTCCCCTCGAATACGCAGTATTTT	CAISESVPSNTQYF
TRBV4-1	16	many	TRBJ2-5	TRBD1	TGCGCCAGCAGCCGCGGACAGGGGCGGGTCCAAGAGACCCAGTACTTC	CASSRGQGRVQETQYF
TRBV9	16	many	TRBJ2-5	-	TGTGCCAGCAGCGTAGCTATAGGCAGTAAGCAAGAGACCCAGTACTTC	CASSVAIGSKQETQYF
TRBV6-4	14	few	TRBJ2-3	TRBD1	TGTGCCAGCAGGACCGGGACAGGGGCAGATACGCAGTATTTT	CASRTGTGADTQYF
TRBV25-1	12	many	TRBJ1-2	-	TGTGCCAGCACCGCGGGGGCAACTGGCTACACCTTC	CASTAGATGYTF
TRBV16	14	many	TRBJ1-5	-	TGTGCCAGCAGCCAATCGGTAGGGGGTCAGCCCCAGCATTTT	CASSQSVGGQPQHF
TRBV21-1	16	-	TRBJ2-7	-	TGTGCCAGCAGCCCGGCTCGAGGATACAGCTCCTACGAGCAGTACTTC	CASSPARGYSSYEQYF
TRBV6-5	17	many	TRBJ2-7	TRBD2	TGTGCCAGCAGTTCGGGACTAGCGGGGGAGAGCTCCTACGAGCAGTACTTC	CASSSGLAGESSYEQYF
TRBV5-1	12	many	TRBJ1-2	-	TGCGCCAGCAGCTTGGATCAATATGGCTACACCTTC	CASSLDQYGYTF
TRBV4-1	16	many	TRBJ2-6	-	TGCGCCAGCAGCCAGGGATCAGGGTCTGGGGCCAACGTCCTGACTTTC	CASSQGSGSGANVLTF
TRBV9	14	many	TRBJ2-7	-	TGTGCCAGCAGCGTAGCAGGGTCGGGTCACGAGCAGTACTTC	CASSVAGSGHEQYF
TRBV2	14	many	TRBJ2-3	-	TGTGCCAGCAAGGAGGTCCCAGACACAGATACGCAGTATTTT	CASKEVPDTDTQYF
TRBV20-1	13	many	TRBJ1-5	-	TGCAGTGCTAAAGGGGTTAGCAATCAGCCCCAGCATTTT	CSAKGVSNQPQHF
TRBV24-1	17	many	TRBJ2-3	TRBD1	TGTGCCACCAGTGCTTCGGAAGGGACAGGGAATCCAGATACGCAGTATTTT	CATSASEGTGNPDTQYF
TRBV23-1	16	-	TRBJ1-5	-	TGCGCCAGCAGTCCACTGGGCCCTCTAAGGAATCAGCCCCAGCATTTT	CASSPLGPLRNQPQHF
TRBV12-3/TRBV12-4	12	many	TRBJ2-5	TRBD1	TGTGCCAGCAGTTTAAGGGGGCTGGCCCAGTACTTC	CASSLRGLAQYF
TRBV20-1	14	many	TRBJ2-3	TRBD2	TGCAGTGCTAGGTCTAGCGGCATCACAGATACGCAGTATTTT	CSARSSGITDTQYF
TRBV30	11	-	TRBJ2-7	-	TGTGCCTGGAGTCCTTCCTACGAGCAGTACTTC	CAWSPSYEQYF
TRBV9	14	many	TRBJ2-7	-	TGTGCCAGCAGCGTAGGACAGACTAGCTACGAGCAGTACTTC	CASSVGQTSYEQYF
TRBV12-3/TRBV12-4	12	many	TRBJ2-7	-	TGTGCCAGCAGTTTAGGTGGTAACAGGCAGTACTTC	CASSLGGNRQYF
TRBV29-1	13	many	TRBJ1-2	TRBD1	TGCAGCGTTGAAGGACAGGGGTCCTATGGCTACACCTTC	CSVEGQGSYGYTF
TRBV20-1	18	many	TRBJ2-6	-	TGCAGTGCCCCGAGGACGGGGACAACCCTCTCTGGGGCCAACGTCCTGACTTTC	CSAPRTGTTLSGANVLTF
TRBV4-1	16	many	TRBJ1-4	-	TGCGCCAGCAGCGCCCCCGGCGGAGCAACTAATGAAAAACTGTTTTTT	CASSAPGGATNEKLFF
TRBV7-9	14	many	TRBJ2-7	TRBD1	TGTGCCAGCAGCTCATCAGGGGGCCTCTACGAGCAGTACTTC	CASSSSGGLYEQYF
TRBV20-1	13	many	TRBJ1-2	TRBD1	TGCAGTGCTAGAGACAGGGGGGAGCTAGGCTACACCTTC	CSARDRGELGYTF
TRBV5-1	12	-	TRBJ2-7	-	TGCGCCAGCAGACACGACTTCTACGAGCAGTACTTC	CASRHDFYEQYF
TRBV15	15	few	TRBJ2-3	TRBD2	TGTGCCACCAGCAGTCCGGGACTAAGCACAGATACGCAGTATTTT	CATSSPGLSTDTQYF
TRBV6-1	15	many	TRBJ1-2	-	TGTGCCAGCAGTGAAGCACTCGGGAGATCGGAAGGCTACACCTTC	CASSEALGRSEGYTF
TRBV29-1	13	many	TRBJ1-1	-	TGCAGCGTTAACCCCCAGGGGAACACTGAAGCTTTCTTT	CSVNPQGNTEAFF
TRBV18	16	few	TRBJ1-1	-	TGTGCCAGCTCACCACTCTTCCGAGGGGGGAACACTGAAGCTTTCTTT	CASSPLFRGGNTEAFF
TRBV12-3/TRBV12-4	18	few	TRBJ2-2	TRBD2	TGTGCCAGCAGTCCGAGGGGTAGCGGGGGGGTAATCGCCGGGGAGCTGTTTTTT	CASSPRGSGGVIAGELFF
TRBV20-1	12	few	TRBJ1-2	TRBD1	TGCAGTGCTTCAGGGGGCGGCTATGGCTACACCTTC	CSASGGGYGYTF
TRBV12-3/TRBV12-4	13	many	TRBJ2-1	-	TGTGCCAGCAGTTTATATGTGGCAGATGAGCAGTTCTTC	CASSLYVADEQFF
TRBV14	13	many	TRBJ1-6	-	TGTGCCAGCAGCCAAGAGGCTAATTCACCCCTCCACTTT	CASSQEANSPLHF
TRBV6-1	15	-	TRBJ2-7	-	TGTGCCAGCAGTGTAAAAGGGTCGGGAAAGCACGAGCAGTACTTC	CASSVKGSGKHEQYF
TRBV20-1	14	many	TRBJ2-7	TRBD1	TGCAGTGCTAGAAACCGGGACAGGTCCTACGAGCAGTACTTC	CSARNRDRSYEQYF
TRBV29-1	13	many	TRBJ2-3	-	TGCAGCGTTGAGTCCCACAACACAGATACGCAGTATTTT	CSVESHNTDTQYF
TRBV5-1	15	few	TRBJ2-7	TRBD2	TGCGCCAGCAGCTTTGGAGGGGGACTAGCCTACGAGCAGTACTTC	CASSFGGGLAYEQYF
TRBV12-3/TRBV12-4	15	many	TRBJ2-7	TRBD2	TGTGCCAGCAGTTTAGTAGCTAGCGGGGCCTACGAGCAGTACTTC	CASSLVASGAYEQYF
TRBV3-1	16	-	TRBJ2-1	TRBD2	TGTGCCAGCAGCCAAGAGGCGAGCGGGGGGCGTAATGAGCAGTTCTTC	CASSQEASGGRNEQFF
TRBV12-3/TRBV12-4	15	many	TRBJ2-3	TRBD2	TGTGCCAGCAACTTAGGAGCGGGGGGCACAGATACGCAGTATTTT	CASNLGAGGTDTQYF
TRBV11-2	13	many	TRBJ2-1	-	TGTGCCAGCAGCTTAGAAGCTTTCAATGAGCAGTTCTTC	CASSLEAFNEQFF
TRBV11-3	14	-	TRBJ1-1	-	TGTGCCAGCAGCGGACCGGGACAGAACACTGAAGCTTTCTTT	CASSGPGQNTEAFF
TRBV6-1	15	-	TRBJ1-1	-	TGTGCCAGCAGCCGAGGGACGGGGATGAACACTGAAGCTTTCTTT	CASSRGTGMNTEAFF
TRBV7-8	15	many	TRBJ1-5	-	TGTGCCAGCAGCTTTTCACCACTACAGTATCAGCCCCAGCATTTT	CASSFSPLQYQPQHF
TRBV20-1	16	many	TRBJ2-7	-	TGCAGTGCTAGAGGGGGGGGGCGGCGGTACTCCTACGAGCAGTACTTC	CSARGGGRRYSYEQYF
TRBV10-3	15	many	TRBJ2-5	TRBD1	TGTGCCATCAGTGAGTCTTTAGGGGGCGGAGAGACCCAGTACTTC	CAISESLGGGETQYF
TRBV30	13	-	TRBJ2-7	-	TGTGCCTCCTCCCAGGGGGGGACCTACGAGCAGTACTTC	CASSQGGTYEQYF